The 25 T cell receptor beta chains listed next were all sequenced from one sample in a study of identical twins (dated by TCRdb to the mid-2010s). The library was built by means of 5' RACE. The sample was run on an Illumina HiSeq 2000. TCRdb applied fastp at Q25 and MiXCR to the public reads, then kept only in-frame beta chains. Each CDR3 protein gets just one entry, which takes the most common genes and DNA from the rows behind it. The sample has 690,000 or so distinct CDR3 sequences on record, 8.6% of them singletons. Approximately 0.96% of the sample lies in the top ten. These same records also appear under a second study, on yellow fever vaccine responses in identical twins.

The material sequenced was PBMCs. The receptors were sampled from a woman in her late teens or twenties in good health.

CDR3 nucleotides: TGTGCCAGCAGCTTGGTTGCGACTAGCGGTATCTACAATGAGCAGTTCTTC. This codes for CASSLVATSGIYNEQFF. This rearrangement joins TRBV5-5 to TRBJ2-1; 9 bases fit TRBD2. V was pared by 0 bases and J by 3 bases, with 7 bases of the junction left unmatched. The germline V gene has CDR1 SGHKS and CDR2 YYEKEE (reference sequence). This CDR3 has 17 amino acids.

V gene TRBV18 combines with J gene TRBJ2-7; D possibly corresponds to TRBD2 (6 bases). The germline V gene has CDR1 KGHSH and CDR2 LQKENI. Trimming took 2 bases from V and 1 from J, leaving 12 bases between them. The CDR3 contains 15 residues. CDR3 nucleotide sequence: TGTGCCAGCTCACCAGGTAGCGGAGAATCCTACGAGCAGTACTTC. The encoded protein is CASSPGSGESYEQYF.

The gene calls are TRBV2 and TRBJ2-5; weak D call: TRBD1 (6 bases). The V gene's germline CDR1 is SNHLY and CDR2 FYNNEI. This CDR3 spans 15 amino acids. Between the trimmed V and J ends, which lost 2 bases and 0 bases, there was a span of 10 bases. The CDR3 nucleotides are TGTGCCAGCAGTGAAATAGGGACAAACCAAGAGACCCAGTACTTC. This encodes CASSEIGTNQETQYF.

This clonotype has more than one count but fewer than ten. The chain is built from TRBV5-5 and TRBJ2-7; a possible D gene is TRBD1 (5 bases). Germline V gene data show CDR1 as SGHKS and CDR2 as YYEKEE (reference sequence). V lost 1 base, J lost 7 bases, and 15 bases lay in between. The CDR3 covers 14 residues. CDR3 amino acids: CASSLSQGNWEQYF. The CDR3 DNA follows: TGTGCCAGCAGCTTGAGTCAGGGAAATTGGGAGCAGTACTTC. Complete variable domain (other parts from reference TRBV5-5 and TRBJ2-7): DAGVTQSPTHLIKTRGQQVTLRCSPISGHKSVSWYQQVLGQGPQFIFQYYEKEERGRGNFPDRFSARQFPNYSSELNVNALLLGDSALYLCASSLSQGNWEQYFGPGTRLTVT.

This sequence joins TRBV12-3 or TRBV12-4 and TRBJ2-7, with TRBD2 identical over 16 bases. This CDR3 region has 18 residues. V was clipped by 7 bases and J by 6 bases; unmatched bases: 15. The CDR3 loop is CASNRGTGTSGRGLEQYF. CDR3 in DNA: TGTGCCAGCAATAGAGGCACCGGGACTAGCGGGAGGGGTCTCGAGCAGTACTTC.

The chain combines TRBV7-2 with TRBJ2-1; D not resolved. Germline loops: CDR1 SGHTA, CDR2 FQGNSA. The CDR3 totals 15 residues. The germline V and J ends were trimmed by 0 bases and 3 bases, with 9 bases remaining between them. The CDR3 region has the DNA TGTGCCAGCAGCTTAGCTCCCCCCCGCTACAATGAGCAGTTCTTC. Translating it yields CASSLAPPRYNEQFF.

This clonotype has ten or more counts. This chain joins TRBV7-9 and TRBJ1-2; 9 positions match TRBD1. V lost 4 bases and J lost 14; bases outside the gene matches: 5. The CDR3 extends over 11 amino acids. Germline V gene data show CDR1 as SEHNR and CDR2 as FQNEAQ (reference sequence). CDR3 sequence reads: CASSSRDRATF. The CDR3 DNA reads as TGTGCCAGCAGCTCCCGGGACAGGGCTACCTTC.

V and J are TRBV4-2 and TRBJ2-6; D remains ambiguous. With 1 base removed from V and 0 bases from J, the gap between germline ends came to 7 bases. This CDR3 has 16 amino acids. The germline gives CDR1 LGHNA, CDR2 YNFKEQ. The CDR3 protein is CASSQGSSSGANVLTF. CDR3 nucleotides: TGTGCCAGCAGCCAAGGGTCTAGCTCTGGGGCCAACGTCCTGACTTTC.

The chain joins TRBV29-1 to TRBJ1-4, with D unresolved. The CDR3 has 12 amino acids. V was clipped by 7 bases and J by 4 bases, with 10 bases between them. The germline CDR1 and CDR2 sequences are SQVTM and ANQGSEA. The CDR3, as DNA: TGCAGCGCCCGCGCTAGTAATGAAAAACTGTTTTTT. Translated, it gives CSARASNEKLFF.

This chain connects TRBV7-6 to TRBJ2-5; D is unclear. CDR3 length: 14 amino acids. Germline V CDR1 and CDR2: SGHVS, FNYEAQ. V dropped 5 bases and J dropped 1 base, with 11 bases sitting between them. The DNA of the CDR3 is TGTGCCAGCAGCCCCTGGGATACCCAAGAGACCCAGTACTTC. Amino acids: CASSPWDTQETQYF.

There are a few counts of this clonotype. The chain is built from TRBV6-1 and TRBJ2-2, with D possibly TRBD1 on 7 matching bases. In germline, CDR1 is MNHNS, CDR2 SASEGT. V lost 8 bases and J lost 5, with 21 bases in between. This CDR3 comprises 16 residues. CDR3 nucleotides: TGTGCCAGCCAAGCCTACGCGGGACAGTCAACCGGGGAGCTGTTTTTT. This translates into CASQAYAGQSTGELFF.

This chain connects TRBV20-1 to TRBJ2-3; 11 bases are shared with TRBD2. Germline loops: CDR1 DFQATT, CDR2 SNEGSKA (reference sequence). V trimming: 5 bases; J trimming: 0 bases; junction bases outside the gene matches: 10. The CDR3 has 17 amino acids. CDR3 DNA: TGCAGTGCTCTTAGCGGGGGGGCCGCCCCTAGCACAGATACGCAGTATTTT. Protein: CSALSGGAAPSTDTQYF.

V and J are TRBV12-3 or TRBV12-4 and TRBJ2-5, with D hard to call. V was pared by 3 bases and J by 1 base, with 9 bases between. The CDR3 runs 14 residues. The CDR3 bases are TGTGCCAGCAGTTTTATAACCGGCCAAGAGACCCAGTACTTC. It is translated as CASSFITGQETQYF.

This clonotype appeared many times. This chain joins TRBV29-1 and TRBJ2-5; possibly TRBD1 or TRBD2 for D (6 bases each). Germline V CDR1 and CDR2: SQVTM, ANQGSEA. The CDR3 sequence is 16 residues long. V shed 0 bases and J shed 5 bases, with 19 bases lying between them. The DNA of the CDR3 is TGCAGCGTTGAAGATCTCCGGGGGCCTGATTGGGAGACCCAGTACTTC. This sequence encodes CSVEDLRGPDWETQYF.

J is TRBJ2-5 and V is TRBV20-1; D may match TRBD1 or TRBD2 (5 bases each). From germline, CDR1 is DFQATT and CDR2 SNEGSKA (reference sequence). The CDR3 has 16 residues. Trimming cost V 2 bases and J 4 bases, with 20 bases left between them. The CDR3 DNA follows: TGCAGTGCTAGAACACCCGGGGCGGGCGGGCGAGAGACCCAGTACTTC. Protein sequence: CSARTPGAGGRETQYF.

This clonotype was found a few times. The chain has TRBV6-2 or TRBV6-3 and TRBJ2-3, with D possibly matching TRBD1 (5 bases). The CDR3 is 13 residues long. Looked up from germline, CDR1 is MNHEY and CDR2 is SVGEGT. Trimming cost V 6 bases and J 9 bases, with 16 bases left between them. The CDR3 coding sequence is TGTGCCAGCAGCCTCTTCTTGACAGCCACGCAGTATTTT. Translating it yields CASSLFLTATQYF.

The CDR3 nucleotides are TGTGCCAGCTCGATGGTGCCAAGCACAGATACGCAGTATTTT. This translates into CASSMVPSTDTQYF. The rearrangement links TRBV19 to TRBJ2-3, with D uncertain. CDR1 and CDR2 from the germline V gene are LNHDA and SQIVND (reference sequence). The CDR3 is 14 residues long. Trimming pared 9 bases from V and 0 bases from J, leaving 13 bases between.

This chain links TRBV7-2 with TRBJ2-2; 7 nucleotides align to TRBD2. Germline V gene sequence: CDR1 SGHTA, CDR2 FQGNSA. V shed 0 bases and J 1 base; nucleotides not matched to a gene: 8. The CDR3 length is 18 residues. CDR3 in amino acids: CASSLALPGRENTGELFF. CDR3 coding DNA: TGTGCCAGCAGCTTAGCCCTCCCAGGGAGGGAGAACACCGGGGAGCTGTTTTTT.

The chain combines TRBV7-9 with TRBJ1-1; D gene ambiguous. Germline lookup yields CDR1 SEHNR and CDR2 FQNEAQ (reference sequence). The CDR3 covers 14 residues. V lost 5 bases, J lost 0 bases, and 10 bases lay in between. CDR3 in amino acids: CASSNVRMNTEAFF. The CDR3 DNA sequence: TGTGCCAGCAGCAATGTAAGGATGAACACTGAAGCTTTCTTT.

In DNA, the CDR3 is TGTGCCAGCAGTTTGGCCAGGACCCCCTACGAGCAGTACTTC. Translating gives CASSLARTPYEQYF. The chain uses TRBV27 and TRBJ2-7; no firm D call. CDR1 and CDR2 (germline): MNHEY, SMNVEV (reference sequence). CDR3 length: 14 residues. Trimming shortened V by 3 bases and J by 2 bases, and 11 bases separated the two germline ends.

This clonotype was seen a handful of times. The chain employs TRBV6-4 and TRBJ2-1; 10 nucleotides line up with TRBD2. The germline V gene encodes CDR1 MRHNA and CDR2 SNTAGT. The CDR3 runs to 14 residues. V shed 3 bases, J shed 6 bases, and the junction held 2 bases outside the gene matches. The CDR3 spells CASSEAGGFNEQFF. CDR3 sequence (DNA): TGTGCCAGCAGTGAAGCGGGGGGGTTCAATGAGCAGTTCTTC.

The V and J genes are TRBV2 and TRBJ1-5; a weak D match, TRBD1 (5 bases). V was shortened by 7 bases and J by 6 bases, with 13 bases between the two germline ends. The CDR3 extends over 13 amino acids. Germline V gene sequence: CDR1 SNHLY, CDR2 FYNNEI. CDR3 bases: TGTGCCAGCACCAGGGATAGGCTTCAGCCCCAGCATTTT. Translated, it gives CASTRDRLQPQHF.

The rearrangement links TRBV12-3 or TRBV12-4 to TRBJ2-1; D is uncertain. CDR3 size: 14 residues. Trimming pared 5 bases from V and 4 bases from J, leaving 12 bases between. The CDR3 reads CASSPVAEYNEQFF. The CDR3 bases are TGTGCCAGCAGTCCCGTGGCGGAGTACAATGAGCAGTTCTTC.

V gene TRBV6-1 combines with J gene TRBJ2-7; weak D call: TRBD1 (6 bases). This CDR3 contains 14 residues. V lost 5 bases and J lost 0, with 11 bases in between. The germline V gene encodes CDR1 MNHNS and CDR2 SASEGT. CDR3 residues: CASSRTAFSYEQYF. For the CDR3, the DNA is TGTGCCAGCAGTCGGACAGCCTTCTCCTACGAGCAGTACTTC.

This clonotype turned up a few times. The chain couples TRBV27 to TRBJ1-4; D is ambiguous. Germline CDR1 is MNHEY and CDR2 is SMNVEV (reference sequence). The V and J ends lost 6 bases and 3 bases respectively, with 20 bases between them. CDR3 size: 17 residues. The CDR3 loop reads CASSRRPWTDANEKLFF. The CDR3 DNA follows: TGTGCCAGCAGCCGAAGGCCTTGGACGGATGCTAATGAAAAACTGTTTTTT.